The sequence of this TCR beta chain was determined in a study of blood T cell repertoires in COVID-19. Overall study: The study drew acute and convalescent COVID-19 samples from the United States, Italy and Spain.

Per the original methods: Reference gene primers were amplified, and this amplification served to estimate nucleated cell counts. Profiled with immunoSEQ multiplex PCR; TCRdb holds only in-frame clones, not every one. For V, J and clone size, that table is used; D and trimming come from the DNA. Among approximately 250,000 clones listed, approximately 89% were seen once. The CDR3 covers 14 residues. Germline V gene sequence: CDR1 SGHKS, CDR2 YYEKEE (reference sequence). Germline trimming cut 3 bases from V and 14 bases from J; bases unmatched to any gene: 8. This chain connects TRBV5-5 to TRBJ2-2, with 12 bases fitting TRBD2. This receptor was identified in a middle-aged man with active or convalescent COVID-19. What was sequenced was peripheral blood. The CDR3: CASSSTSGSPFLFF. The DNA of the CDR3 is TGTGCCAGCAGCTCGACTAGCGGGAGCCCCTTTCTGTTTTTT.